These T cell receptor beta chains were read from a single sample in a study of CD8 T cells in Susac syndrome. TCRdb reanalysed the immunoSEQ multiplex PCR reads using MiXCR and keeps one entry per CDR3 protein. In the table there are 200,000 to 250,000 distinct CDR3 sequences, 80% to 95% of which are singletons. Sequences were obtained from CD8+ T cells from PBMCs. The receptor set was obtained from a human donor with multiple sclerosis. CDR3s include the opening cysteine and the closing phenylalanine or tryptophan. A D gene is named only where the DNA matches it firmly. Part of the rows lack a size; the others show once, few, many or a class for expanded clones.

CASSLYGGSTDTQYF TGTGCCAGCAGTTTATACGGGGGGAGCACAGATACGCAGTATTTT NA TRBD2 TRBJ2-3 TRBV12-3/TRBV12-4
CASSLEAQGGNTEAFF TGTGCCAGCAGCTTAGAGGCCCAGGGAGGGAACACTGAAGCTTTCTTT NA NA TRBJ1-1 TRBV7-9
CASSPLGGNYGYTF TGTGCCAGCAGCCCCCTGGGGGGGAACTATGGCTACACCTTC NA NA TRBJ1-2 TRBV16
CAWSGSVDYEQYF TGTGCCTGGAGTGGGAGCGTTGACTACGAGCAGTACTTC NA NA TRBJ2-7 TRBV30
CASSTSPGTGLYEQYF TGCGCCAGCAGCACGTCGCCCGGGACCGGCTTGTACGAGCAGTACTTC NA NA TRBJ2-7 TRBV4-1
CASSLLLGPMDETQYF TGTGCCAGCAGCCTGCTCCTGGGGCCGATGGACGAGACCCAGTACTTC NA NA TRBJ2-5 TRBV7-2
CASSGTGGIEKLFF TGTGCCAGCAGCGGGACAGGGGGCATAGAAAAACTGTTTTTT NA TRBD1 TRBJ1-4 TRBV7-8
CASSQDSRGFQNIQYF TGCGCCAGCAGCCAAGATTCAAGGGGGTTCCAAAACATTCAGTACTTC NA NA TRBJ2-4 TRBV4-3
CASSYYSGGGELFF TGTGCCAGCAGTTATTATAGCGGGGGCGGGGAGCTGTTTTTT NA TRBD2 TRBJ2-2 TRBV12-3/TRBV12-4
CASSVRTGLGELFF TGTGCCAGCAGCGTGAGGACGGGGCTCGGGGAGCTGTTTTTT NA NA TRBJ2-2 TRBV9
CASSVAEAPTDTQYF TGTGCCAGCAGCGTAGCGGAGGCCCCCACAGATACGCAGTATTTT NA NA TRBJ2-3 TRBV9
CASGSAQGRNEAFF TGTGCCAGCGGCTCGGCGCAGGGCAGGAATGAAGCTTTCTTT NA NA TRBJ1-1 TRBV2
CATSREGTVLNTGELFF TGTGCCACCAGCAGAGAGGGGACAGTTCTTAACACCGGGGAGCTGTTTTTT once TRBD1 TRBJ2-2 TRBV15
CASSPGGQEQYF TGTGCCAGCAGCCCCGGGGGCCAAGAGCAGTACTTC NA NA TRBJ2-7 TRBV12-3/TRBV12-4
CASTESSYNEQFF TGTGCCAGCACAGAGAGCTCCTACAATGAGCAGTTCTTC NA NA TRBJ2-1 TRBV2
CANSPLSDITEAFF TGTGCCAACAGCCCTCTCTCGGACATCACTGAAGCTTTCTTT once NA TRBJ1-1 TRBV3-1
CASSLANRDYEQYF TGTGCCAGCAGCTTAGCAAACAGAGACTACGAGCAGTACTTC NA NA TRBJ2-7 TRBV7-2
CASSQGDRGYGYTF TGCGCCAGCAGCCAAGGGGACAGAGGCTATGGCTACACCTTC NA TRBD1 TRBJ1-2 TRBV4-1
CAWSGGEGKGVSGANVLTF TGTGCCTGGAGTGGGGGAGAGGGGAAGGGGGTCTCTGGGGCCAACGTCCTGACTTTC NA NA TRBJ2-6 TRBV30
CASSQDRGANQPQHF TGCGCCAGCAGCCAAGATCGCGGGGCTAATCAGCCCCAGCATTTT NA NA TRBJ1-5 TRBV4-3
CASSPVGQPQHF TGTGCCAGCAGCCCCGTAGGTCAGCCCCAGCATTTT NA NA TRBJ1-5 TRBV27
CASYERWDNTEAFF TGTGCCAGTTACGAAAGGTGGGATAACACTGAAGCTTTCTTT NA NA TRBJ1-1 TRBV19
CASSPEGRSSYEQYF TGTGCCAGCAGCCCCGAGGGGAGGAGCTCCTACGAGCAGTACTTC NA NA TRBJ2-7 TRBV3-1
CASSLEHWETQYF TGTGCCAGCAGCCTCGAACATTGGGAGACCCAGTACTTC NA NA TRBJ2-5 TRBV3-1
CASSARQGAWNEQFF TGTGCCAGCAGTGCCCGACAGGGGGCTTGGAATGAGCAGTTCTTC once TRBD1 TRBJ2-1 TRBV6-5
CASRTSGDNEQFF TGTGCCAGCAGGACTAGCGGGGACAATGAGCAGTTCTTC once TRBD2 TRBJ2-1 TRBV9
CASSVGGGEWVSEQYF TGTGCCAGCAGCGTTGGGGGCGGGGAGTGGGTCTCCGAGCAGTACTTC NA NA TRBJ2-7 TRBV9
CATSDPGRSPGELFF TGTGCCACCAGTGATCCGGGACGGTCCCCCGGGGAGCTGTTTTTT NA NA TRBJ2-2 TRBV24-1
CASSFPTSGRANTGELFF TGTGCCAGCAGCTTCCCGACTAGCGGGAGGGCGAACACCGGGGAGCTGTTTTTT NA TRBD2 TRBJ2-2 TRBV7-9
CASSLAGRGIYTF TGTGCCAGCAGTTTGGCCGGGAGAGGGATCTACACCTTC NA NA TRBJ1-2 TRBV27
CASGHTSGLYEQYF TGTGCTAGTGGTCATACTAGCGGCCTCTACGAGCAGTACTTC NA TRBD2 TRBJ2-7 TRBV12-5